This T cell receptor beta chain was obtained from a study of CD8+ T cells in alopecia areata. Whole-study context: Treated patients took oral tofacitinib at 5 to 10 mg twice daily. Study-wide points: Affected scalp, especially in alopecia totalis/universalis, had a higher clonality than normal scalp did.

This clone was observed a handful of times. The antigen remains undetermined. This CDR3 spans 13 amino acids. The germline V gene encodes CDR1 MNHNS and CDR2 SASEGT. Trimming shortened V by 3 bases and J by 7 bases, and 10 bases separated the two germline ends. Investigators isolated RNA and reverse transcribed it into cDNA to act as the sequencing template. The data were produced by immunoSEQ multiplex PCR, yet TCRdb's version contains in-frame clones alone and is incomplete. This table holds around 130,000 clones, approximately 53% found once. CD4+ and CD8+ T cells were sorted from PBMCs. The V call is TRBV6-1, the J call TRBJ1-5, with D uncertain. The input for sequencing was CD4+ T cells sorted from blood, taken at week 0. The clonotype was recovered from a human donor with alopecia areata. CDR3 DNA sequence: TGTGCCAGCAGTGACAGTCGGGTACAGCCCCAGCATTTT. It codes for CASSDSRVQPQHF.